This is a list of T cell receptor beta chains from one sample in a study of blood T cell repertoires in COVID-19. Libraries were prepared by immunoSEQ multiplex PCR; TCRdb keeps only in-frame clonotypes and omits some of them. The repertoire holds 100,000 to 150,000 clones, with about 89% as singletons. The sequenced sample was peripheral blood. Receptor source: an older woman with COVID-19, enrolled during active disease. The CDR3 runs from the conserved cysteine through the conserved F or W. A D gene is named only where the DNA matches it firmly. Size tells how often a clone was seen (once, few, many) or the class of an expanded clone, and some rows leave it out.

TRBJ2-1 | TRBD2 | - | TRBV28 | CASSPPGFRRDYREQFF | TGTGCCAGCAGTCCCCCGGGTTTCCGCCGGGACTATCGTGAGCAGTTCTTC
TRBJ2-2 | TRBD2 | - | TRBV10-3 | CATTGRGDTGELFF | TGTGCCACGACGGGGCGGGGGGACACCGGGGAGCTGTTTTTT
TRBJ2-7 | TRBD1 | - | TRBV20-1 | CSASPTGRPYEQYF | TGCAGTGCTAGTCCGACAGGGCGTCCCTACGAGCAGTACTTC
TRBJ1-5 | - | few | TRBV24-1 | CATSDPREGTDSNQPQHF | TGTGCCACCAGTGATCCCCGGGAGGGTACCGATAGCAATCAGCCCCAGCATTTT
TRBJ2-1 | - | - | TRBV7-9 | CASSPELVNEQFF | TGTGCCAGCAGCCCAGAACTAGTAAATGAGCAGTTCTTC
TRBJ1-4 | - | - | TRBV28 | CASSLPRGSHEKLFF | TGTGCCAGCAGTTTACCTCGAGGGTCCCATGAAAAACTGTTTTTT
TRBJ1-2 | - | - | TRBV3-1/TRBV3-2 | CASSQGLQGGESGYTF | TGTGCCAGCAGCCAAGGACTACAGGGTGGAGAGAGTGGCTACACCTTC
TRBJ1-5 | - | - | TRBV9 | CASSVEPGGGNQPQHF | TGTGCCAGCAGCGTAGAGCCGGGAGGGGGCAATCAGCCCCAGCATTTT
TRBJ2-7 | - | - | TRBV19 | CASSTMGGGYEQYF | TGTGCCAGTAGCACGATGGGGGGTGGCTACGAGCAGTACTTC
TRBJ1-1 | TRBD1 | - | TRBV6-6 | CASRTGANTEAFF | TGTGCCAGCAGGACAGGGGCGAACACTGAAGCTTTCTTT
TRBJ1-5 | TRBD1 | - | TRBV18 | CASSLQGRDQPQHF | TGTGCCAGCTCATTACAGGGGAGAGATCAGCCCCAGCATTTT
TRBJ2-2 | TRBD1 | - | TRBV5-6 | CASSLDRGSRPGELFF | TGTGCCAGCAGCTTGGACAGGGGTTCTCGACCCGGGGAGCTGTTTTTT
TRBJ2-7 | - | few | TRBV18 | CASSRTPEGSYEQYF | TGTGCCAGCTCTCGGACTCCGGAGGGTTCCTACGAGCAGTACTTC
TRBJ1-6 | TRBD1 | - | TRBV18 | CASSPNEGAGSPLHF | TGTGCCAGCTCACCAAATGAGGGGGCAGGTTCACCCCTCCACTTT
TRBJ1-3 | TRBD1 | - | TRBV11-2 | CASSLSRGGNTIYF | TGTGCCAGCAGCTTATCCAGGGGGGGAAACACCATATATTTT
TRBJ1-2 | TRBD1 | - | TRBV28 | CASSSGQDRYGYTF | TGTGCCAGCAGCAGTGGACAGGATCGCTATGGCTACACCTTC
TRBJ1-1 | TRBD1 | - | TRBV5-1 | CASSLGWDSQEAFF | TGCGCCAGCAGCTTGGGATGGGACAGCCAAGAAGCTTTCTTT
TRBJ1-6 | - | - | TRBV19 | CASSIAPGTNNSPLHF | TGTGCCAGTAGTATTGCTCCAGGCACCAATAATTCACCCCTCCACTTT
TRBJ2-3 | TRBD2 | - | TRBV4-2 | CASSQGLAGATDTQYF | TGTGCCAGCAGCCAAGGGCTAGCGGGGGCCACAGATACGCAGTATTTT
TRBJ2-1 | TRBD2 | - | TRBV6-5 | CASSYGSGGSYNEQFF | TGTGCCAGCAGTTATGGTTCCGGGGGGTCCTACAATGAGCAGTTCTTC
TRBJ1-1 | - | - | TRBV7-9 | CASSLSRGVGGTEAFF | TGTGCCAGCAGCTTATCGAGAGGGGTTGGGGGGACTGAAGCTTTCTTT
TRBJ2-5 | TRBD1 | - | TRBV11-1 | CASSRDREETQYF | TGTGCCAGCAGTCGGGACAGAGAAGAGACCCAGTACTTC
TRBJ1-6 | - | - | TRBV9 | CASSVATGNSPLHF | TGTGCCAGCAGCGTAGCTACAGGGAATTCACCCCTCCACTTT
TRBJ1-4 | TRBD1 | - | TRBV6-1 | CASSGGETGTNEKLFF | TGTGCCAGCAGTGGGGGCGAGACAGGGACTAATGAAAAACTGTTTTTT
TRBJ2-7 | - | few | TRBV2 | CASQAWGGEQYF | TGTGCCAGCCAGGCGTGGGGCGGCGAGCAGTACTTC
TRBJ1-3 | - | few | TRBV2 | CASSARGAGPRAGNTIYF | TGTGCCAGCAGCGCCAGAGGTGCGGGCCCTAGGGCTGGAAACACCATATATTTT
TRBJ2-7 | TRBD2 | - | TRBV7-2 | CASSSRGGASYEQYF | TGTGCCAGCAGCTCGCGCGGGGGGGCCTCCTACGAGCAGTACTTC
TRBJ2-5 | - | - | TRBV2 | CASSDIGLLAAKETQYF | TGTGCCAGCAGTGATATTGGACTGCTCGCTGCAAAAGAGACCCAGTACTTC
TRBJ2-1 | TRBD2 | - | TRBV24-1 | CATGDRSGGNEQFF | TGTGCCACCGGGGACCGGAGCGGGGGCAATGAGCAGTTCTTC
TRBJ1-2 | - | once | TRBV11-2 | CASSLDGGRGNYGYTF | TGTGCCAGCAGCTTAGATGGTGGGCGGGGGAACTATGGCTACACCTTC
TRBJ2-4 | - | - | TRBV6-5 | CASTGQNLAKNIQYF | TGTGCCAGCACTGGACAGAACTTAGCCAAAAACATTCAGTACTTC
TRBJ2-5 | TRBD2 | once | TRBV5-4 | CASSPAVSGGLGETQYF | TGTGCCAGCAGCCCGGCGGTATCGGGGGGGCTGGGAGAGACCCAGTACTTC
TRBJ2-7 | TRBD1 | - | TRBV9 | CASSVRDRAEQYF | TGTGCCAGCAGCGTCAGGGACAGGGCCGAGCAGTACTTC
TRBJ1-1 | TRBD1 | - | TRBV28 | CASIPRTGSGEAFF | TGTGCCAGCATCCCTCGGACAGGGTCGGGTGAAGCTTTCTTT
TRBJ1-4 | - | - | TRBV5-8 | CASSPRDIPGKLFF | TGTGCCAGCAGCCCCCGGGACATCCCTGGTAAACTGTTTTTT
TRBJ2-3 | - | - | TRBV2 | CASTPRGATDTQYF | TGTGCCAGCACCCCCCGGGGGGCCACAGATACGCAGTATTTT
TRBJ1-1 | - | - | TRBV2 | CASSDSLGTEAFF | TGTGCCAGCAGCGACAGCCTGGGCACTGAAGCTTTCTTT
TRBJ2-7 | - | - | TRBV15 | CATSTSGSKEQYF | TGTGCCACCAGCACGAGCGGGTCGAAAGAGCAGTACTTC
TRBJ1-5 | TRBD1 | - | TRBV19 | CASSFRDRVNQPQHF | TGTGCCAGTAGTTTTCGGGACAGGGTCAATCAGCCCCAGCATTTT
TRBJ2-5 | TRBD2 | once | TRBV11-3 | CASSKGGRGKQETQYF | TGTGCCAGCAGCAAAGGCGGGCGGGGGAAGCAAGAGACCCAGTACTTC
TRBJ2-1 | - | - | TRBV6-5 | CASTIANEQFF | TGTGCCAGCACCATAGCGAATGAGCAGTTCTTC
TRBJ2-7 | - | - | TRBV7-9 | CASSLAKQGYYEQYF | TGTGCCAGCAGCTTAGCCAAACAGGGATACTACGAGCAGTACTTC
TRBJ2-1 | - | - | TRBV20-1 | CSASGANYNEQFF | TGCAGTGCTAGTGGGGCCAACTACAATGAGCAGTTCTTC
TRBJ1-5 | - | - | TRBV21-1 | CASRKQGALGNQPQHF | TGTGCCAGCAGGAAGCAGGGGGCATTAGGCAATCAGCCCCAGCATTTT
TRBJ1-3 | - | once | TRBV2 | CASSGGGNTIYF | TGTGCCAGCAGTGGCGGAGGAAACACCATATATTTT
TRBJ1-2 | TRBD1 | - | TRBV28 | CASSPADRGRGYGYTF | TGTGCCAGCAGTCCGGCCGACAGGGGGCGGGGCTATGGCTACACCTTC
TRBJ2-7 | - | - | TRBV28 | CASSSPTDYEQYF | TGTGCCAGCAGCTCACCTACTGACTACGAGCAGTACTTC